The 5 T cell receptor beta chains given below trace back to one sample, sequenced in a study of a mutant IDH1 vaccine in newly diagnosed glioma. TCRdb's table, derived via immunoSEQ multiplex PCR, lists solely in-frame clones and lacks some. Of tens of thousands of clones listed, roughly 71% were seen once; the top ten hold over 7.5%. Time point reported: week 47, end of study. The investigators gave 300 ug of mutant IDH1 20-mer peptide in each vaccine dose, together with topical imiquimod. These receptors' targets are unknown. This material consisted of PBMCs, taken from a glioma patient whose treatment included an IDH1 peptide vaccine. The receptors originated from a man aged 40-55 years with glioma.

V is TRBV5-1 and J is TRBJ2-5; 11 bases match TRBD2. The junction had 7 bases not matched to a gene; V was cut back by 4 bases and J by 5 bases. The germline V gene encodes CDR1 SGHRS and CDR2 YFSETQ. The length of the CDR3 is 15 residues. This chain's CDR3 is CASSELAGAVETQYF. DNA of the CDR3: TGCGCCAGCAGCGAACTAGCGGGAGCGGTGGAGACCCAGTACTTC.

The V and J genes are TRBV18 and TRBJ2-7, with a possible D match to TRBD1 (6 bases). Germline loops: CDR1 KGHSH, CDR2 LQKENI. This CDR3 has 13 amino acids. V lost 6 bases, J lost 6 bases, and 15 bases lay in between. DNA for the CDR3: TGTGCCAGCTCGCCGGGACATTCTGCCGAGCAGTACGTC. This translates into CASSPGHSAEQYV.

The chain uses TRBV5-4 and TRBJ1-2; D might be TRBD1 (6 bases). CDR3 length: 14 residues. V was cut by 0 bases and J by 8 bases, with 14 bases left in between. Germline V gene data show CDR1 as SGHNT and CDR2 as YYREEE (reference sequence). Here the CDR3 DNA reads TGTGCCAGCAGCTTGGTGTCTGGGACACTAGGCTACACCTTC. Its translation: CASSLVSGTLGYTF. Full variable domain (outside the CDR3, taken from reference TRBV5-4 and TRBJ1-2): ETGVTQSPTHLIKTRGQQVTLRCSSQSGHNTVSWYQQALGQGPQFIFQYYREEENGRGNFPPRFSGLQFPNYSSELNVNALELDDSALYLCASSLVSGTLGYTFGSGTRLTVV.

This clone was detected once. The chain joins TRBV27 to TRBJ1-3; no firm D call. This CDR3 spans 15 amino acids. The germline V and J ends were trimmed by 1 base and 0 bases, with 7 bases remaining between them. CDR1 MNHEY and CDR2 SMNVEV come from the germline V gene (reference sequence). The CDR3 nucleotides are TGTGCCAGCAGTTTATTTGGCAGCTCTGGAAACACCATATATTTT. Translating it yields CASSLFGSSGNTIYF.

This chain joins TRBV21-1 and TRBJ1-5. TRBV21-1 is given as a pseudogene. The CDR3 spans 13 residues. The CDR3 DNA follows: TGTGCCAGCAGCAAGGGGTTGGGAAGGGCCCAGCATTTT. Amino acid sequence: CASSKGLGRAQHF.